This note documents a single T cell receptor (beta chain) sequence. The data belong to a study of T cell responses to AZD1222 COVID-19 vaccine. Germline V lookup: CDR1 GTSNPN, CDR2 SVGIG (reference sequence). The CDR3 has 13 amino acids. Deletions cut 3 bases from V and 2 bases from J, with 10 bases between. Clones were read by immunoSEQ multiplex PCR, and TCRdb kept only the in-frame ones, dropping some. The table lists 150,000 to 200,000 clones, about 91% of them singletons, with 7.5% to 9.5% in the top ten. The rearrangement uses TRBV30 and TRBJ1-2; D is undetermined. This sequence originates from an adult in good health. The sequences come from peripheral blood, collected on day 0 of AZD1222 vaccination. CDR3 sequence: CAWREGRNYGYTF. The DNA of the CDR3 is TGTGCCTGGAGGGAAGGCAGGAACTATGGCTACACCTTC.